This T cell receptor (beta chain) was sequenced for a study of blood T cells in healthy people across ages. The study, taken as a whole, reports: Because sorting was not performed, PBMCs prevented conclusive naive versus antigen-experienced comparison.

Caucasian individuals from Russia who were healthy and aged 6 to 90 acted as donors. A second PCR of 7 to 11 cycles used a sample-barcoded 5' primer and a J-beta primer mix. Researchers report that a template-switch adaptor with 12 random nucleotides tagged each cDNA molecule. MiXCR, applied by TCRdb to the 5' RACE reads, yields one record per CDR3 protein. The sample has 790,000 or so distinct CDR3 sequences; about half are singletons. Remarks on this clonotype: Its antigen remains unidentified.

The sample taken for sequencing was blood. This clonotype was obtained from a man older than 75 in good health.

CDR3 sequence reads: CASSGVATKNYEQYF. The CDR3 DNA reads as TGCGCCAGCAGTGGGGTAGCGACAAAAAACTACGAGCAGTACTTC. The gene calls are TRBV10-2 and TRBJ2-7; D perhaps matches TRBD2 (5 bases). The CDR3 has 15 residues. Deletions cut 4 bases from V and 3 bases from J, with 16 bases between. Per the germline V gene, CDR1 is WSHSY and CDR2 is SAAADI.